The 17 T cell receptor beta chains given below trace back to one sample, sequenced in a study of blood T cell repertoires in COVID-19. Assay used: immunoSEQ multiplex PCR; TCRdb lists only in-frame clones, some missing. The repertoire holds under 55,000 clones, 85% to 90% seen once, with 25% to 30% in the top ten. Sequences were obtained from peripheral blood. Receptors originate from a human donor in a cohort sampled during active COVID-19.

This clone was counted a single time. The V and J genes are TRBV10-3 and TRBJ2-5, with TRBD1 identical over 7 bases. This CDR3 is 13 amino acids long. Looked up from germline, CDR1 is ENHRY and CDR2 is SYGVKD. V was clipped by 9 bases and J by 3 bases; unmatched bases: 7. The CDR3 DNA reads TGTGCCATTAGACAGGGAACCGAAGAGACCCAGTACTTC. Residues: CAIRQGTEETQYF.

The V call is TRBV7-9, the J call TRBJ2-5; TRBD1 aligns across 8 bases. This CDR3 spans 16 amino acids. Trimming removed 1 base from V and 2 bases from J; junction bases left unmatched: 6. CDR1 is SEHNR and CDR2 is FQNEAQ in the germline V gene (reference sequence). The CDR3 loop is CASSLGQGLGQETQYF. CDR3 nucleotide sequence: TGTGCCAGCAGCTTAGGACAGGGGTTAGGACAAGAGACCCAGTACTTC.

CDR3 in DNA: TGCGCCAGCAGCCCAGGGGAGACGGCGAATCTACAAGAGACCCAGTACTTC. This translates into CASSPGETANLQETQYF. The rearrangement uses TRBV5-1 and TRBJ2-5, with D tentatively TRBD1 (6 bases). This CDR3 region has 17 residues. Trimming pared 4 bases from V and 2 bases from J, leaving 21 bases between. Germline V gene lookup returns CDR1 SGHRS and CDR2 YFSETQ.

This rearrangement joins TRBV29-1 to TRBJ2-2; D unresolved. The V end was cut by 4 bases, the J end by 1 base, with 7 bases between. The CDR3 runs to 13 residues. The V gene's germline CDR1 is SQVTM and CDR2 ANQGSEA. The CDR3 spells CSVVQRNTGELFF. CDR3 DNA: TGCAGCGTTGTACAGAGGAACACCGGGGAGCTGTTTTTT.

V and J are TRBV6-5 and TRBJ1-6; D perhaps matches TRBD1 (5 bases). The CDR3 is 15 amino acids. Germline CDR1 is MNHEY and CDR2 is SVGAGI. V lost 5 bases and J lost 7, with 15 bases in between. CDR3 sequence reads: CASSPLGRGNSPLHF. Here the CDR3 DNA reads TGTGCCAGCAGTCCACTGGGACGGGGGAATTCACCCCTCCACTTT.

As DNA, the CDR3 is TGCGCCAGCAGCTTGAGGACAGGGGACAATGAGCAGTTCTTC. Its translation: CASSLRTGDNEQFF. V usage is TRBV5-1 and J usage is TRBJ2-1; 9 bases line up with TRBD1. Germline CDR1 is SGHRS and CDR2 is YFSETQ. The junction had 1 base not matched to a gene; V was cut back by 1 base and J by 5 bases. The CDR3 contains 14 residues.

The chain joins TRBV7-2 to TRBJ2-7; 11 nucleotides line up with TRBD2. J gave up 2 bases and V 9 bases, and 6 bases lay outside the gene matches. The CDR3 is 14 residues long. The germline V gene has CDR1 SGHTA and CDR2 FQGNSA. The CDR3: CASNLAGGTYEQYF. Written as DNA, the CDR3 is TGTGCCAGTAACCTAGCGGGAGGAACCTACGAGCAGTACTTC.

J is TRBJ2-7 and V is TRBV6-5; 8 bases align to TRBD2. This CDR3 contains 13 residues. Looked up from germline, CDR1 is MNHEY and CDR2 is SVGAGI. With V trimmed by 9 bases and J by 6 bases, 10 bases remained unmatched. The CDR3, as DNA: TGTGCCAGTCGGGGGGGACCTCTTAGCGAGCAGTACTTC. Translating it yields CASRGGPLSEQYF.

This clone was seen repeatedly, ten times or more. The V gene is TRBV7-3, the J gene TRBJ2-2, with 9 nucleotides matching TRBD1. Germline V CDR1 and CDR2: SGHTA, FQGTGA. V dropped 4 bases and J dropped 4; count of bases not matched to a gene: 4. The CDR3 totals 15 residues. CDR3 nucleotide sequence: TGTGCCAGCAGCTCGGGACAGGGAGCCACCGGGGAGCTGTTTTTT. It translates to CASSSGQGATGELFF.

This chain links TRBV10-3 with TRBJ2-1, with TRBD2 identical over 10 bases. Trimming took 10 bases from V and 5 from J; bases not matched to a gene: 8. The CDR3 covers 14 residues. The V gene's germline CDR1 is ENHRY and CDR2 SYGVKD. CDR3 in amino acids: CATRIAGGNNEQFF. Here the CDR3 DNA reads TGTGCCACCCGAATAGCGGGAGGAAACAATGAGCAGTTCTTC.

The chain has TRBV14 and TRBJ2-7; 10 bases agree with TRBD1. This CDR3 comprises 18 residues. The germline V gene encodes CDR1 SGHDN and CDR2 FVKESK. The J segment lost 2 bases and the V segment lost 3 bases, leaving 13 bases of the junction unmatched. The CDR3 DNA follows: TGTGCCAGCAGCCATCGACAGGGGGCTCCGGCGGGTACCTACGAGCAGTACTTC. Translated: CASSHRQGAPAGTYEQYF.

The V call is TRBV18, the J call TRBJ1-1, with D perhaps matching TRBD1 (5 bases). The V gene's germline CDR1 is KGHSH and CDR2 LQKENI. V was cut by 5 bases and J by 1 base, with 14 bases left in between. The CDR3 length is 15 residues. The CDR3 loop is CASSSDGARNTEAFF. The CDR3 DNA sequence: TGTGCCAGCTCATCGGATGGGGCTCGGAACACTGAAGCTTTCTTT.

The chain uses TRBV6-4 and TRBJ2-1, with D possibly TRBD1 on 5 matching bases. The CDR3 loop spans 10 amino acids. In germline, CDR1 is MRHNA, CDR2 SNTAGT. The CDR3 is CGGRNNEQFF. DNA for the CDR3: TGTGGGGGCCGAAACAATGAGCAGTTCTTC.

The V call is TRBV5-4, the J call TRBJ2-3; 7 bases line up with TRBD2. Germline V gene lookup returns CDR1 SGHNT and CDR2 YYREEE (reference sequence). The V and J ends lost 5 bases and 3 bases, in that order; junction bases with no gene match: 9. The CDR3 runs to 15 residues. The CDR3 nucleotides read TGTGCCAGCAGTCCGTCTAGCGGTCCTACAGATACGCAGTATTTT. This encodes CASSPSSGPTDTQYF.

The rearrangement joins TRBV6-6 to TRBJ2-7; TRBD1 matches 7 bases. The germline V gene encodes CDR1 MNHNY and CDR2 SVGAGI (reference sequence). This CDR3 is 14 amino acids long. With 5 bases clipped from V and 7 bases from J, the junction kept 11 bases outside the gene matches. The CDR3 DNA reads TGTGCCAGCAGTCCCCCGACAGGGATGGGGGAGCAGTACTTC. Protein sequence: CASSPPTGMGEQYF.

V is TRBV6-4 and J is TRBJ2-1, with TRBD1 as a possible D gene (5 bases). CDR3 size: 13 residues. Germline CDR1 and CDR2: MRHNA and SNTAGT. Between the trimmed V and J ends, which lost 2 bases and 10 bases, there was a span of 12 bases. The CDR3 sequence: CASSDSQGIEQFF. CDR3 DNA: TGTGCCAGCAGTGACAGCCAGGGTATCGAGCAGTTCTTC.

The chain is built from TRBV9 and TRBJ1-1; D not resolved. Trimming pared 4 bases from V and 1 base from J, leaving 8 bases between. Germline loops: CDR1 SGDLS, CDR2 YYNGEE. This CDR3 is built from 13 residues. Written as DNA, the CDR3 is TGTGCCAGCAGCCCCTCCCCGAACACTGAAGCTTTCTTT. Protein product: CASSPSPNTEAFF.